Shown below are 9 T cell receptor beta chains from a single sample sequenced in a study of cytomegalovirus exposure and HLA in healthy donors (dated by TCRdb to the late 2010s). Library prep was done by the immunoSEQ multiplex PCR assay. A mixture of 60 forward primers for TCR Vbeta segments and 13 reverse primers for TCR Jbeta segments was used in the multiplex PCR. Entries here come from immuneACCESS through TCRdb and include only in-frame sequences with V and J called. Some clones fail to appear in such tables; in the studies checked, an unresolved V gene covers under half of the shortfall, and the cause of the remainder is unknown. The sample has some 140,000 clones on record. The ten biggest clones cover just under 2% of the sample. Sequenced input: PBMCs. The receptors stem from a woman aged 55-69 years in good health and CMV-seronegative.

The chain couples TRBV2 to TRBJ2-1; 8 bases align to TRBD2. The CDR3 contains 15 residues. Germline values: CDR1 SNHLY, CDR2 FYNNEI. With 8 bases clipped from V and 6 bases from J, the junction kept 12 bases outside the gene matches. The CDR3 bases are TGTGCCAGCGGACGGGGACTAGGAGCTCTCAATGAGCAGTTCTTC. Protein product: CASGRGLGALNEQFF.

The V and J genes are TRBV19 and TRBJ1-1; TRBD1 might be the D (5 bases). The CDR3 totals 13 residues. Looked up from germline, CDR1 is LNHDA and CDR2 is SQIVND (reference sequence). V lost 7 bases and J 4 bases, leaving 13 bases between the germline ends. The CDR3 sequence is CASTPGGFTEAFF. The CDR3 nucleotides read TGTGCCAGTACTCCGGGGGGGTTCACTGAAGCTTTCTTT.

This chain connects TRBV28 to TRBJ2-5; TRBD2 matches at 9 bases. This CDR3 has 15 amino acids. V lost 3 bases to trimming and J lost 4 bases; unmatched junction nucleotides: 6. CDR1 is MDHEN and CDR2 is SYDVKM in the germline V gene. DNA of the CDR3: TGTGCCAGCAGTTTGATAGCGGGGGCAGGAGAGACCCAGTACTTC. Translated: CASSLIAGAGETQYF.

The chain joins TRBV15 to TRBJ1-1, with no clear D. CDR1 is LNHNV and CDR2 is YYDKDF in the germline V gene (reference sequence). Trimming took 8 bases from V and 1 from J, leaving 8 bases between them. This CDR3 contains 12 residues. CDR3 protein: CATGEPNTEAFF. As DNA, the CDR3 is TGTGCCACCGGGGAGCCGAACACTGAAGCTTTCTTT.

V usage is TRBV4-1 and J usage is TRBJ2-7; 10 positions match TRBD2. The CDR3 is made up of 15 amino acids. J was trimmed by 3 bases and V by 1 base; bases with no gene match: 3. The germline V gene encodes CDR1 MGHRA and CDR2 YSYEKL. The CDR3 protein is CASSQVGTSDYEQYF. CDR3 DNA sequence: TGCGCCAGCAGCCAAGTTGGGACTAGCGACTACGAGCAGTACTTC.

The V and J genes are TRBV5-4 and TRBJ2-1; the match to TRBD2 covers 11 bases. CDR3 size: 16 residues. Germline CDR1 reads SGHNT; CDR2 reads YYREEE (reference sequence). The V and J ends lost 5 bases and 2 bases, in that order; junction bases with no gene match: 6. The CDR3 spells CASSSGTSGPYNEQFF. CDR3 coding DNA: TGTGCCAGCAGTTCCGGGACTAGCGGACCCTACAATGAGCAGTTCTTC.

The chain is built from TRBV11-3 and TRBJ2-2; 13 bases are shared with TRBD2. The germline CDR1 and CDR2 sequences are SGHNT and YENEEA. Losses at the gene ends were 3 bases for V and 7 bases for J; bases not matched to a gene: 8. The CDR3 has 17 amino acids. CDR3 region: CASSLRRTSGSFGELFF. DNA of the CDR3: TGTGCCAGCAGCTTGAGAAGGACTAGCGGGAGTTTCGGGGAGCTGTTTTTT.

This chain connects TRBV10-3 to TRBJ1-2; D is perhaps TRBD1 (6 bases). Germline CDR1 reads ENHRY; CDR2 reads SYGVKD. The CDR3 covers 16 residues. V dropped 0 bases and J dropped 2 bases, with 13 bases sitting between them. CDR3 nucleotide sequence: TGTGCCATCAGTGAGTCAGGGGGAGTTAGCAACTATGGCTACACCTTC. Amino acids: CAISESGGVSNYGYTF.

The chain recombines TRBV21-1 with TRBJ1-5. TRBV21-1 is listed as a pseudogene. The CDR3 has 17 amino acids. In DNA, the CDR3 is TGTGCCAGCAGCCAACCCCTGGGGGGGAAAGTCAATCAGCCCCAGCATTTT. Its translation is CASSQPLGGKVNQPQHF.